What follows are 2 T cell receptor beta chains derived from one specimen sequenced in a study of blood T cell repertoires in COVID-19 (dated by TCRdb to the early 2020s). The library was generated by the immunoSEQ multiplex PCR assay. TCRdb limited this immuneACCESS table to in-frame rearrangements with V and J called. A share of clones is missing; checked studies link under half to unresolved V genes, and the rest is unexplained. This sample holds over 90,000 clones; 80% to 95% were observed only once. Jointly, the top ten make up more than 1.5% of the sample. The sequenced sample was peripheral blood. The receptor source for this set is a woman aged 45-65 years with COVID-19, enrolled during active disease.

This chain connects TRBV19 to TRBJ1-2; perhaps TRBD1 as D (6 bases). Deletions cut 5 bases from V and 2 bases from J, with 15 bases between. The CDR3 contains 15 residues. Germline V gene data show CDR1 as LNHDA and CDR2 as SQIVND (reference sequence). CDR3 coding DNA: TGTGCCAGTAGTGAGGGGGTAGAGATGAACTATGGCTACACCTTC. This gives the protein CASSEGVEMNYGYTF.

J is TRBJ1-6 and V is TRBV28; 7 bases line up with TRBD1. Germline V gene sequence: CDR1 MDHEN, CDR2 SYDVKM. The CDR3 covers 15 residues. V shed 8 bases and J 5 bases; nucleotides not matched to a gene: 9. As DNA, the CDR3 is TGTGCCAGCTTTCTCTCGGGACAGCATAATTCACCCCTCCACTTT. It is translated as CASFLSGQHNSPLHF. Based on the CDR3 plus reference TRBV28 and TRBJ1-6, the full variable domain is DVKVTQSSRYLVKRTGEKVFLECVQDMDHENMFWYRQDPGLGLRLIYFSYDVKMKEKGDIPEGYSVSREKKERFSLILESASTNQTSMYLCASFLSGQHNSPLHFGNGTRLTVT.